The 22 T cell receptor beta chains below all came from one sample that was sequenced in a study of beta chain features in type 1 diabetes (dated 2018 in TCRdb). Library construction relied on the immunoSEQ multiplex PCR assay. The entire amount of isolated RNA was reverse transcribed using the High Capacity cDNA Reverse Transcription Kit, so the sequenced TCRB transcripts were expressed ones. TCRdb retrieved this table from immuneACCESS and kept in-frame rearrangements only. Not all clones are present; in checked studies, unresolved V genes account for under half, and no reason is known for the remainder. This sample lists 850,000 to 900,000 clones; around a sixth were detected once. The ten largest clones add up to 0.02% to 0.03% of the sample. The sample consisted of naive CD4+ T cells from blood. The cell subset or site label for this specimen denotes: true naive CD4+ T cells. These TCRs come from a woman younger than 30 in good health.

This chain connects TRBV9 to TRBJ2-7; 8 bases fit TRBD1. Germline loops: CDR1 SGDLS, CDR2 YYNGEE. This CDR3 is 15 amino acids long. Trimming removed 2 bases from V and 0 bases from J; junction bases left unmatched: 4. The CDR3, as DNA: TGTGCCAGCAGCGTCGGACAGGGACGCTCCTACGAGCAGTACTTC. Its translation is CASSVGQGRSYEQYF.

The chain has TRBV2 and TRBJ2-1, with TRBD2 matching over 10 bases. The CDR3 runs to 15 residues. J gave up 4 bases and V 8 bases, and 8 bases lay outside the gene matches. The germline gives CDR1 SNHLY, CDR2 FYNNEI. The CDR3 bases are TGTGCCAGCGGAGGAGGGACTAGCGTTTACAATGAGCAGTTCTTC. It specifies CASGGGTSVYNEQFF.

Only a few counts were recorded for this clone. The chain is built from TRBV15 and TRBJ2-3, with D possibly being TRBD1 (5 bases). V lost 3 bases to trimming and J lost 0 bases, with 13 bases between them. The CDR3 length is 16 residues. Germline values: CDR1 LNHNV, CDR2 YYDKDF (reference sequence). The CDR3, as DNA: TGTGCCACCAGCAGCGATAGGGGTAGGAGCACAGATACGCAGTATTTT. It yields the protein CATSSDRGRSTDTQYF.

In its sample, this clone was seen a few times. This sequence joins TRBV2 and TRBJ2-7, with TRBD1 matching over 9 bases. This CDR3 is built from 13 residues. V dropped 7 bases and J dropped 3; count of bases not matched to a gene: 4. The germline V gene has CDR1 SNHLY and CDR2 FYNNEI. The CDR3 reads CASTEDRGYEQYF. The CDR3 bases are TGTGCCAGCACGGAGGACAGGGGCTACGAGCAGTACTTC.

There are a few counts of this clone. This chain's CDR3 is CASSKAGSSSASVF. DNA for the CDR3: TGTGCCAGCAGCAAAGCAGGATCCTCATCGGCTAGCGTCTTC. The chain combines TRBV21-1 with TRBJ2-1; the DNA was not compared with TRBD2, the D call given in the table. TRBV21-1 is a known pseudogene. The CDR3 contains 14 residues.

The sample holds a few counts of this clone. The rearrangement uses TRBV9 and TRBJ1-1; D is uncertain. Germline V lookup: CDR1 SGDLS, CDR2 YYNGEE. CDR3 size: 15 residues. V was shortened by 0 bases and J by 1 base, with 10 bases between the two germline ends. CDR3 sequence reads: CASSVVIGPNTEAFF. The CDR3 coding sequence is TGTGCCAGCAGCGTAGTAATCGGGCCGAACACTGAAGCTTTCTTT.

This clone was detected only a few times. V is TRBV25-1 and J is TRBJ2-1; TRBD2 matches 8 bases. The CDR3 spans 16 residues. With V trimmed by 6 bases and J by 5 bases, 12 bases remained unmatched. From germline, CDR1 is MGHDK and CDR2 SYGVNS. CDR3 amino acids: CASSGWWGTRNNEQFF. The DNA of the CDR3 is TGTGCCAGCAGCGGCTGGTGGGGGACTAGAAACAATGAGCAGTTCTTC.

This clone has just a few counts. The J gene is TRBJ2-2, the V gene TRBV29-1, with 7 bases that match TRBD2. The CDR3 totals 13 residues. Germline V gives CDR1 SQVTM, CDR2 ANQGSEA. Unmatched junction bases numbered 9, after V lost 7 bases and J lost 7 bases. Here the CDR3 DNA reads TGCAGCGGGACCGGGACTACAGTCGGGGAGCTGTTTTTT. Translated: CSGTGTTVGELFF.

This clone has a handful of counts. The chain joins TRBV6-5 to TRBJ1-2, with no clear D. The germline V gene encodes CDR1 MNHEY and CDR2 SVGAGI. CDR3 length equals 15 residues. V dropped 2 bases and J dropped 4 bases, with 14 bases sitting between them. For the CDR3, the DNA is TGTGCCAGCAGTTACGATTGGGTAGGGAGCTATGGCTACACCTTC. Translation gives CASSYDWVGSYGYTF.

This clone was seen a few times. This chain connects TRBV6-6 to TRBJ2-5; 7 nucleotides line up with TRBD2. Germline loops: CDR1 MNHNY, CDR2 SVGAGI (reference sequence). The CDR3 covers 15 residues. V lost 5 bases and J lost 7; bases outside the gene matches: 13. The CDR3 reads CASSPRLAARWTQYF. CDR3 nucleotide sequence: TGTGCCAGCAGTCCTAGACTAGCCGCGCGGTGGACCCAGTACTTC.

This chain links TRBV4-2 with TRBJ2-3, with 13 bases that match TRBD2. In germline, CDR1 is LGHNA, CDR2 YNFKEQ. CDR3 length: 17 residues. The V and J ends lost 0 bases and 6 bases, in that order; junction bases with no gene match: 6. This chain's CDR3 is CASSQETSGRAWDTQYF. The DNA of the CDR3 is TGTGCCAGCAGCCAAGAAACTAGCGGGAGGGCATGGGATACGCAGTATTTT.

This clone has only a few counts. The V gene is TRBV10-2, the J gene TRBJ2-7, with 13 bases aligning to TRBD2. V shed 0 bases and J 3 bases; nucleotides not matched to a gene: 5. The V gene's germline CDR1 is WSHSY and CDR2 SAAADI. CDR3 length: 17 amino acids. CDR3 DNA sequence: TGCGCCAGCAGTGAGTCGGGACTAGCGGGACCGGGCTACGAGCAGTACTTC. Amino acids: CASSESGLAGPGYEQYF.

The chain has TRBV15 and TRBJ2-3; D ambiguous. The CDR3 is 16 residues long. Trimming took off 1 base at V and 0 bases at J, with 11 bases between the two ends. From germline, CDR1 is LNHNV and CDR2 YYDKDF (reference sequence). CDR3 region: CATSRVARTSTDTQYF. The CDR3 DNA is TGTGCCACCAGCAGAGTTGCAAGAACTAGCACAGATACGCAGTATTTT.

This clone turned up a few times. This chain uses TRBV5-8 with TRBJ2-1, with TRBD2 matching 13 bases. The CDR3 has 16 residues. CDR1 is SGHTS, CDR2 YDEGEE, per germline. V was pared by 4 bases and J by 7 bases, with 8 bases of the junction left unmatched. CDR3 sequence reads: CASSRGGLAGDNEQFF. The DNA of the CDR3 is TGTGCCAGCAGCCGAGGTGGACTAGCGGGAGATAATGAGCAGTTCTTC.

This clone has just a few counts. The chain couples TRBV11-2 to TRBJ2-4; D is possibly TRBD1 (6 bases). The V and J ends lost 3 bases and 12 bases respectively, with 12 bases between them. There are 12 residues in the CDR3. Germline V lookup: CDR1 SGHAT, CDR2 FQNNGV. Written as DNA, the CDR3 is TGTGCCAGCAGCTTGGGTCAGGGGCGTCAGTACTTC. Amino acid sequence: CASSLGQGRQYF.

DNA for the CDR3: TGTGCCAGCAGTCCCTCCCGCGCGGGATCGTCCTACGAGCAGTACTTC. It yields the protein CASSPSRAGSSYEQYF. The chain links TRBV27 to TRBJ2-7; perhaps TRBD2 as D (6 bases). V was clipped by 5 bases and J by 1 base, with 18 bases between them. CDR3 size: 16 residues. Germline values: CDR1 MNHEY, CDR2 SMNVEV (reference sequence).

V is TRBV19 and J is TRBJ2-4; a possible D gene is TRBD2 (6 bases). The CDR3 spans 18 residues. With 6 bases removed from V and 1 base from J, the gap between germline ends came to 22 bases. Per germline, CDR1 LNHDA and CDR2 SQIVND (reference sequence). The CDR3 coding sequence is TGTGCCAGTAGCCGAAACGCTCGCGGGGTGAGGGCCAAAAACATTCAGTACTTC. Translating gives CASSRNARGVRAKNIQYF. The full variable domain, in which reference TRBV19 and TRBJ2-4 provide the parts outside the CDR3, is DGGITQSPKYLFRKEGQNVTLSCEQNLNHDAMYWYRQDPGQGLRLIYYSQIVNDFQKGDIAEGYSVSREKKESFPLTVTSAQKNPTAFYLCASSRNARGVRAKNIQYFGAGTRLSVL.

V and J are TRBV2 and TRBJ2-2; unclear D gene. V dropped 6 bases and J dropped 0 bases, with 8 bases sitting between them. This CDR3 is 14 amino acids long. Germline values: CDR1 SNHLY, CDR2 FYNNEI. The CDR3 coding sequence is TGTGCCAGCAGGAGAGATCCGAACACCGGGGAGCTGTTTTTT. The encoded protein is CASRRDPNTGELFF.

V usage is TRBV18 and J usage is TRBJ2-4, with TRBD2 matching over 8 bases. The V segment lost 2 bases and the J segment 7 bases; nucleotides outside the gene matches: 7. Germline V gene sequence: CDR1 KGHSH, CDR2 LQKENI. This CDR3 is built from 15 residues. CDR3 nucleotide sequence: TGTGCCAGCTCACCAGGGACTAGAGAATCTAACATTCAGTACTTC. Its translation: CASSPGTRESNIQYF.

This clone was seen more than once but under ten times. This CDR3 is CASSHRGSGEQFF. The CDR3 DNA follows: TGCGCCAGCAGCCATCGGGGGTCTGGGGAGCAGTTCTTC. The chain couples TRBV4-3 to TRBJ2-1, with D possibly TRBD2 on 6 matching bases. V was trimmed by 3 bases and J by 10 bases, leaving 13 bases between them. The CDR3 has 13 amino acids. Germline CDR1 reads LGHNA; CDR2 reads YSLEER.

This clone was seen more than once but under ten times. V usage is TRBV11-1 and J usage is TRBJ2-2; D remains ambiguous. The germline V and J ends were trimmed by 3 bases and 6 bases, with 8 bases remaining between them. Per the germline V gene, CDR1 is SGHAT and CDR2 is FQDESV (reference sequence). This CDR3 comprises 13 residues. Here the CDR3 reads CASSFRGAGELFF. Here the CDR3 DNA reads TGTGCCAGCAGCTTTCGAGGTGCCGGGGAGCTGTTTTTT. The full variable domain, completed using reference TRBV11-1 and TRBJ2-2, is EAEVAQSPRYKITEKSQAVAFWCDPISGHATLYWYRQILGQGPELLVQFQDESVVDDSQLPKDRFSAERLKGVDSTLKIQPAELGDSAMYLCASSFRGAGELFFGEGSRLTVL.

With respect to this clone: Its ends do not fully match the called genes, so a read error is possible. Distinct nucleotide sequences in the sample also encode this CDR3. V usage is TRBV9 and J usage is TRBJ2-1, with D perhaps matching TRBD2 (6 bases). The length of the CDR3 is 16 residues. Germline CDR1 reads SGDLS; CDR2 reads YYNGEE. The CDR3 spells CASSVAGAGSYNEQFF. The DNA of the CDR3 is TGTGCCAGCAGCGTAGCTGGAGCGGGTTCCTACAACGAGCAGTTCTTC.